This T cell receptor (beta chain) was captured in a study of blood T cell repertoires in COVID-19 (dated by TCRdb to the early 2020s). With regard to the full study: Collaborator samples came from the United States, Italy and Spain and covered acute and convalescent phases of COVID-19. The material from the prospective study consisted of cDNA or gDNA derived from T cells, B-cell-depleted T cells, or PBMCs. Subjects who had been exposed to COVID-19, were actively infected with it, or had recovered from it provided the deeply sampled blood TCRbeta repertoires that made up the dataset. The repertoires were made available in a free public database intended to serve as a resource for research on the immune response to SARS-CoV-2. The samples were drawn from the first 160 participants of the ongoing ImmuneRACE study and from under 1,500 subjects provided by 6 global collaborators. A de-identified subject ID, COVID-19 status, age in years and sex were almost always included in the sample metadata. Where available, HLA class I and class II types were obtained from metadata supplied by the sample provider rather than from assay-based typing. Findings and caveats that apply to the study as a whole: Clinical and demographic metadata were provided uncurated, with the amount varying by source and participant.

Whole blood was collected in K2EDTA tubes by collaborating institutions according to the institutions' own protocols. For TCRbeta analysis, collaborator samples were shipped as frozen whole blood, as isolated PBMCs, or as DNA extracted from either sample type. The immunoSEQ Assay, a bias-controlled multiplex PCR, was used to amplify TCRbeta CDR3 regions from genomic DNA. From the authors' description of their analysis: The number of nucleated cells in each sample was estimated from the amplification of reference gene primers within the assay. Sequence reads were collapsed and filtered to measure the absolute abundance of every unique TCRbeta CDR3 rearrangement. For each sample, productive Simpson clonality was calculated as the square root of Simpson's diversity index across productive rearrangements. TCRdb took over this immuneACCESS table, retaining in-frame rearrangements with V and J assigned. Such tables are incomplete; in checked studies, under half of the missing clones stem from an unresolved V gene, and the remainder is unexplained. V and J calls plus clone size are reproduced from that table; the DNA served to infer D and trimming. Counted in this sample were more than 45,000 clones; 83% of them appeared once. In total, the top ten clones hold over 15% of the sample.

This clone was recorded a few times. Its target antigen remains unknown. It has no much larger one-base neighbor in the sample; base qualities were not kept. There are 16 amino acids in the CDR3, from cysteine to phenylalanine inclusive. The only DNA kept is the CDR3, 48 bases in frame from the first base. The CDR1 and CDR2 encoded by the germline V gene are MDHEN and SYDVKM. V trim: 1 base; J trim: 5 bases; unmatched bases: 7. Sequencing input: peripheral blood. The clonotype was recovered from a man aged 35 to 55 with acute or convalescent COVID-19. Here the chain combines TRBV28 and TRBJ1-2; 10 bases in the junction line up with TRBD1. The CDR3 has the sequence CASSLSETGGIYGYTF. At the DNA level, the sequence is TGTGCCAGCAGTTTATCGGAGACAGGGGGCATATATGGCTACACCTTC.